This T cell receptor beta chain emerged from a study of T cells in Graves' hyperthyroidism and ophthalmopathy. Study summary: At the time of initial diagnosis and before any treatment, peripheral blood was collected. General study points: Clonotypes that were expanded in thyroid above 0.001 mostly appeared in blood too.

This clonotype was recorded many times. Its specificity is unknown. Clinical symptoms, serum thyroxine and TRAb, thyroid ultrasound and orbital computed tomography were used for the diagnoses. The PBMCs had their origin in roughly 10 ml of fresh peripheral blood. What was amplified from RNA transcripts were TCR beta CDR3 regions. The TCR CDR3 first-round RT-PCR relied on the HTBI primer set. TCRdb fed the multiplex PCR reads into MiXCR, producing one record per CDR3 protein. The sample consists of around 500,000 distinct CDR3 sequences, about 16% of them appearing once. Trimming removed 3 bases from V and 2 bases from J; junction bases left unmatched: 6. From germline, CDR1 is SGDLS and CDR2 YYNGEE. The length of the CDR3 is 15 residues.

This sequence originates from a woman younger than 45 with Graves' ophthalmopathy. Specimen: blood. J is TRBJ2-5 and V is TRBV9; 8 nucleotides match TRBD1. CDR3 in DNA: TGTGCCAGCAGCGCCGGACAGGGCCCGCAAGAGACCCAGTACTTC. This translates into CASSAGQGPQETQYF.